The 14 T cell receptor beta chains below were found in one sample sequenced in a study of early T cells in non-severe SARS-CoV-2 infection. MiXCR was run by TCRdb on the 5' RACE reads, yielding one entry per CDR3 protein. The sample records roughly 47,000 distinct CDR3 sequences, 20% to 25% being singletons. The sequenced sample was whole blood, obtained at baseline. These receptors were collected from an adult who was a healthcare worker with PCR-confirmed SARS-CoV-2 infection or an uninfected control (not recorded which).

The V and J genes are TRBV7-9 and TRBJ1-1; no clear D gene. V lost 5 bases and J lost 0, with 7 bases in between. This CDR3 has 13 residues. The germline V gene has CDR1 SEHNR and CDR2 FQNEAQ (reference sequence). CDR3 DNA: TGTGCCAGCAGCATGGGGATGAACACTGAAGCTTTCTTT. Protein product: CASSMGMNTEAFF.

This chain uses TRBV4-1 with TRBJ1-2, with no clear D. V was pared by 0 bases and J by 4 bases, with 6 bases between. CDR1 is MGHRA, CDR2 YSYEKL, per germline. The length of the CDR3 is 13 residues. This CDR3 reads CASSQDPPYGYTF. The CDR3 coding sequence is TGCGCCAGCAGCCAAGATCCCCCCTATGGCTACACCTTC.

V is TRBV10-1 and J is TRBJ1-1; 10 bases align to TRBD1. This CDR3 has 14 amino acids. Germline CDR1 WNHNN, CDR2 SYGVQD (reference sequence). J lost 4 bases, V lost 6 bases, and 5 bases had no gene match. CDR3 sequence (DNA): TGCGCCAGCAGGGAAAGGACAGGGGGCACTGAAGCTTTCTTT. This gives the protein CASRERTGGTEAFF.

This clonotype has just a few counts. J is TRBJ1-6 and V is TRBV2; D gene uncertain. The CDR3 totals 15 residues. CDR1 and CDR2 (germline): SNHLY, FYNNEI. V dropped 7 bases and J dropped 7 bases, with 17 bases sitting between them. CDR3: CASKREFTDNSPLHF. DNA for the CDR3: TGTGCCAGCAAGAGGGAATTTACAGACAATTCACCCCTCCACTTT.

This clonotype occurred a few times. The rearrangement joins TRBV12-3 or TRBV12-4 to TRBJ1-3, with D maybe TRBD1 (6 bases). The CDR3 runs 14 residues. Trimming took 4 bases from V and 3 from J, leaving 10 bases between them. CDR3 amino acids: CASSSDSLGNTIYF. The CDR3 DNA reads TGTGCCAGCAGTTCGGACAGCCTTGGAAACACCATATATTTT.

This clonotype has just a few counts. V and J are TRBV2 and TRBJ2-7, with 7 bases that match TRBD2. The V gene end was trimmed by 7 bases and the J gene end by 4 bases; junction bases not matched to a gene: 10. There are 14 residues in the CDR3. CDR1 is SNHLY, CDR2 FYNNEI, per germline. The CDR3 DNA is TGTGCCAGCAAATCCCCAGCGGGGTGGTACGAGCAGTACTTC. Protein: CASKSPAGWYEQYF.

This clonotype occurred a few times. The rearrangement links TRBV4-1 to TRBJ1-5; D gene unclear. The CDR3 loop spans 15 amino acids. Per germline, CDR1 MGHRA and CDR2 YSYEKL. V lost 1 base to trimming and J lost 3 bases, with 10 bases between them. CDR3: CASSQVYPFNQPQHF. CDR3 nucleotides: TGCGCCAGCAGCCAAGTTTACCCATTCAATCAGCCCCAGCATTTT.

Here the CDR3 reads CSARPPTGSGNTIYF. The CDR3 nucleotides read TGCAGTGCACGACCGCCGACAGGGTCAGGAAACACCATATATTTT. J is TRBJ1-3 and V is TRBV20-1; 7 bases are a match to TRBD1. V dropped 6 bases and J dropped 4; count of bases not matched to a gene: 12. Looked up from germline, CDR1 is DFQATT and CDR2 is SNEGSKA (reference sequence). There are 15 residues in the CDR3.

By share, this clonotype counts as medium-sized. DNA of the CDR3: TGTGCCAGCAGCCCTGAGGTCGAGCAGTACTTC. Amino acids: CASSPEVEQYF. This chain links TRBV7-9 with TRBJ2-7; the D is unclear. V was clipped by 5 bases and J by 6 bases, with 8 bases between them. Germline V gives CDR1 SEHNR, CDR2 FQNEAQ (reference sequence). This CDR3 comprises 11 residues.

The gene calls are TRBV10-3 and TRBJ1-6; 8 nucleotides agree with TRBD1. CDR3 size: 15 residues. The trim removed 4 bases at V and 5 bases at J, leaving 4 bases unmatched. Germline V gene lookup returns CDR1 ENHRY and CDR2 SYGVKD. This CDR3 reads CAISAGTGNNSPLHF. As DNA, the CDR3 is TGTGCCATCAGTGCAGGGACAGGAAATAATTCACCCCTCCACTTT.

The V and J genes are TRBV4-3 and TRBJ2-3; D call uncertain. V shed 0 bases and J shed 2 bases, with 6 bases lying between them. The CDR3 sequence is 14 residues long. Germline V gene data show CDR1 as LGHNA and CDR2 as YSLEER. CDR3 DNA: TGCGCCAGCAGCCAAGATTCGTCCACAGATACGCAGTATTTT. Translating gives CASSQDSSTDTQYF.

This clonotype was seen a handful of times. The CDR3 sequence: CSAATAASYEQYF. The CDR3 bases are TGCAGTGCCGCGACAGCGGCCTCCTACGAGCAGTACTTC. The chain uses TRBV20-1 and TRBJ2-7; perhaps D is TRBD1 or TRBD2 (5 bases each). Trimming cost V 6 bases and J 0 bases, with 12 bases left between them. CDR3 length: 13 amino acids. CDR1 is DFQATT, CDR2 SNEGSKA, per germline (reference sequence).

This clonotype was observed many times. V and J are TRBV7-9 and TRBJ2-1; D might be TRBD2 (6 bases). The length of the CDR3 is 13 residues. From germline, CDR1 is SEHNR and CDR2 FQNEAQ (reference sequence). V was pared by 8 bases and J by 3 bases, with 11 bases between. CDR3: CASSGVSYNEQFF. The DNA of the CDR3 is TGTGCCAGCTCGGGGGTCAGCTACAATGAGCAGTTCTTC.

The chain links TRBV30 to TRBJ1-4; no definite D call. The CDR3 runs to 13 residues. Germline values: CDR1 GTSNPN, CDR2 SVGIG (reference sequence). The V end was cut by 8 bases, the J end by 6 bases, with 16 bases between. The CDR3 spells CARSSGSDEKLFF. In DNA form, the CDR3 reads TGTGCCCGGTCGTCCGGAAGCGATGAAAAACTGTTTTTT.